These 28 T cell receptor beta chains were sequenced from one sample in a study of CD8+ T cells in alopecia areata. In each case, RNA was isolated and then reverse transcribed into cDNA as the sequencing template. Sequencing was performed with immunoSEQ multiplex PCR; in TCRdb, only in-frame clones are kept and a portion is missing. The sample shows 140,000 to 150,000 clones, 50% to 65% of them seen only once. The treatment was: oral pan-JAK inhibitor, 5-10 mg twice daily. Sequenced here: CD8+ T cells sorted from blood, sampled at week 4, from a patient treated with tofacitinib. These receptors were collected from a human donor with alopecia areata.

The chain couples TRBV14 to TRBJ2-5; no firm D call. This CDR3 has 11 residues. Deletions cut 1 base from V and 7 bases from J, with 4 bases between. Germline values: CDR1 SGHDN, CDR2 FVKESK. As DNA, the CDR3 is TGTGCCAGCAGCCAAGGGGCGACCCAGTACTTC. Its protein product is CASSQGATQYF.

The chain uses TRBV29-1 and TRBJ1-1; D gene unclear. V was cut by 7 bases and J by 4 bases, with 7 bases left in between. The V gene's germline CDR1 is SQVTM and CDR2 ANQGSEA. This CDR3 is 10 amino acids long. This CDR3 is CSGRSTEAFF. The CDR3, as DNA: TGCAGCGGACGTAGCACTGAAGCTTTCTTT.

The chain couples TRBV9 to TRBJ2-2; the D is unclear. The CDR3 sequence is 13 residues long. V lost 3 bases to trimming and J lost 6 bases, with 9 bases between them. Germline assignment: CDR1 SGDLS and CDR2 YYNGEE. The CDR3 DNA is TGTGCCAGCAGCGCAAGATTCTCCGGGGAGCTGTTTTTT. Translating gives CASSARFSGELFF.

The table lists this clone with a few counts. The chain couples TRBV29-1 to TRBJ1-2; TRBD1 is a possible D gene (5 bases). The CDR3 contains 12 residues. Looked up from germline, CDR1 is SQVTM and CDR2 is ANQGSEA. Deletions cut 4 bases from V and 3 bases from J, with 9 bases between. The CDR3 loop reads CSVVREDYGYTF. CDR3 coding DNA: TGCAGCGTTGTCAGGGAAGACTATGGCTACACCTTC.

The CDR3 DNA follows: TGCAGCGTTGACCAGATCATTGAGCAGTTCTTC. Amino acids: CSVDQIIEQFF. The V call is TRBV29-1, the J call TRBJ2-1; D gene uncertain. With 3 bases removed from V and 9 bases from J, the gap between germline ends came to 9 bases. In germline, CDR1 is SQVTM, CDR2 ANQGSEA. This CDR3 has 11 residues.

This clone was picked up one time. J is TRBJ1-2 and V is TRBV15, with D possibly TRBD1 on 6 matching bases. V lost 2 bases and J 5 bases, leaving 15 bases between the germline ends. The CDR3 totals 15 residues. Germline-derived CDR1 and CDR2 are LNHNV and YYDKDF (reference sequence). The CDR3 region is CATSRQTGRAYGYTF. The CDR3 nucleotides read TGTGCCACCAGCAGACAGACAGGCCGAGCTTATGGCTACACCTTC.

Remarks on this clone: Other DNA sequences from this sample encode an identical CDR3 as well. The chain carries TRBV4-3 and TRBJ2-5; D uncertain. Between the trimmed V and J ends, which lost 0 bases and 5 bases, there was a span of 7 bases. CDR1 and CDR2 (germline): LGHNA, YSLEER. There are 13 residues in the CDR3. The CDR3 sequence: CASSQDPEETQYF. CDR3 bases: TGCGCCAGCAGCCAAGACCCCGAGGAGACCCAGTACTTC.

This chain connects TRBV13 to TRBJ2-7, with D possibly TRBD1 on 5 matching bases. The length of the CDR3 is 14 residues. CDR1 is PRHDT, CDR2 FYEKMQ, per germline (reference sequence). With 4 bases removed from V and 2 bases from J, the gap between germline ends came to 12 bases. CDR3: CASSSPGHPYEQYF. In DNA form, the CDR3 reads TGTGCCAGCAGCTCGCCCGGACACCCCTACGAGCAGTACTTC.

This clone was picked up a small number of times. The DNA for the CDR3 is TGTGCCAGCAGCTTGTACAGGGGCACTGAAGCTTTCTTT. The encoded protein is CASSLYRGTEAFF. The rearrangement joins TRBV5-5 to TRBJ1-1; 7 nucleotides agree with TRBD1. Unmatched junction bases numbered 1, after V lost 1 base and J lost 4 bases. The CDR3 contains 13 residues. The germline gives CDR1 SGHKS, CDR2 YYEKEE (reference sequence).

V is TRBV10-3 and J is TRBJ2-1; 7 nucleotides agree with TRBD2. Germline CDR1 ENHRY, CDR2 SYGVKD. This CDR3 is built from 18 residues. Trimming took 5 bases from V and 0 from J; bases not matched to a gene: 13. CDR3 coding DNA: TGTGCCATCAGTCGCAAGCCCCTAGCGGTGAGCTCCTACAATGAGCAGTTCTTC. It specifies CAISRKPLAVSSYNEQFF.

In its sample, this clone was seen a few times. The V and J genes are TRBV10-2 and TRBJ2-7; 7 bases are shared with TRBD1. The germline V gene has CDR1 WSHSY and CDR2 SAAADI. The CDR3 is 13 residues long. The ends lost 7 bases at V and 0 bases at J; junction bases unmatched: 3. The CDR3 reads CASTGQASYEQYF. The CDR3 coding sequence is TGCGCCAGCACCGGACAGGCCTCCTACGAGCAGTACTTC.

This rearrangement joins TRBV29-1 to TRBJ2-1, with 8 bases matching TRBD1. V lost 7 bases and J lost 2; bases outside the gene matches: 10. The CDR3 totals 15 residues. Germline CDR1 is SQVTM and CDR2 is ANQGSEA. CDR3 in DNA: TGCAGCGGGGGACAGGTGGAGATCCCCTACAATGAGCAGTTCTTC. Protein sequence: CSGGQVEIPYNEQFF.

A single count supports this clone. The chain links TRBV9 to TRBJ2-5, with D unresolved. The CDR3 runs to 14 residues. The V end lost 3 bases, the J end lost 2 bases, and 11 bases lay between the germline ends. CDR1 is SGDLS and CDR2 is YYNGEE in the germline V gene. CDR3 amino acids: CASSEDGNQETQYF. The CDR3 bases are TGTGCCAGCAGCGAGGACGGAAATCAAGAGACCCAGTACTTC.

V and J are TRBV4-2 and TRBJ2-1; D uncertain. V was cut by 0 bases and J by 10 bases, with 13 bases left in between. The germline CDR1 and CDR2 sequences are LGHNA and YNFKEQ. The CDR3 is made up of 14 amino acids. CDR3 sequence reads: CASSQDSSESEQFF. In nucleotides, the CDR3 is TGTGCCAGCAGCCAAGATTCGTCGGAGAGCGAGCAGTTCTTC.

V and J are TRBV27 and TRBJ2-1, with a possible D match to TRBD2 (7 bases). Germline assignment: CDR1 MNHEY and CDR2 SMNVEV (reference sequence). The V gene lost 6 bases and the J gene lost 14 bases, with 17 bases spanning the gap. This CDR3 is built from 12 residues. The CDR3 here is CASSPARGGEFF. Here the CDR3 DNA reads TGTGCCAGCAGCCCGGCGAGGGGGGGGGAGTTCTTC.

The chain employs TRBV7-3 and TRBJ1-1; possibly TRBD1 for D (5 bases). Germline-derived CDR1 and CDR2 are SGHTA and FQGTGA. CDR3 length: 13 residues. The ends were cut back, 5 bases at V and 4 bases at J, with 11 bases in the middle. The CDR3 loop reads CASSRHGGTEAFF. As DNA, the CDR3 is TGTGCCAGCAGCCGACATGGGGGCACTGAAGCTTTCTTT.

V is TRBV29-1 and J is TRBJ2-7, with a tentative D call TRBD1 (6 bases). The CDR3 loop spans 15 amino acids. V dropped 0 bases and J dropped 0 bases, with 12 bases sitting between them. CDR1 is SQVTM, CDR2 ANQGSEA, per germline. This chain's CDR3 is CSVEELKDSSYEQYF. The CDR3 DNA is TGCAGCGTTGAAGAATTAAAGGACAGCTCCTACGAGCAGTACTTC.

The chain is built from TRBV19 and TRBJ1-5; a possible D gene is TRBD1 (5 bases). Germline CDR1 and CDR2: LNHDA and SQIVND (reference sequence). The CDR3 spans 15 residues. V was trimmed by 3 bases and J by 4 bases, leaving 13 bases between them. For the CDR3, the DNA is TGTGCCAGTAGTATTGTTCCAGGGATAAATCAGCCCCAGCATTTT. It codes for CASSIVPGINQPQHF. Supplemented by reference TRBV19 and TRBJ1-5, the full variable domain reads DGGITQSPKYLFRKEGQNVTLSCEQNLNHDAMYWYRQDPGQGLRLIYYSQIVNDFQKGDIAEGYSVSREKKESFPLTVTSAQKNPTAFYLCASSIVPGINQPQHFGDGTRLSIL.

V usage is TRBV5-1 and J usage is TRBJ2-3, with 13 positions matching TRBD2. J lost 1 base, V lost 3 bases, and 2 bases had no gene match. CDR3 length: 16 amino acids. Germline V gene data show CDR1 as SGHRS and CDR2 as YFSETQ. The CDR3 protein is CASSSGLAGRTDTQYF. The CDR3, as DNA: TGCGCCAGCAGCTCGGGACTAGCGGGGCGCACAGATACGCAGTATTTT.

V usage is TRBV2 and J usage is TRBJ2-7; D is perhaps TRBD1 or TRBD2 (5 bases each). V was clipped by 8 bases and J by 7 bases, with 27 bases between them. The germline V gene has CDR1 SNHLY and CDR2 FYNNEI. The CDR3 is 16 residues long. DNA of the CDR3: TGTGCCAGCTTTCAAATTGGTGGGACCGCGTTTCGAGAGCAGTACTTC. Its protein product is CASFQIGGTAFREQYF.

The rearrangement uses TRBV6-5 and TRBJ2-7, with 7 bases identical to TRBD2. Germline V gene sequence: CDR1 MNHEY, CDR2 SVGAGI. V lost 6 bases, J lost 2 bases, and 10 bases stayed unmatched. The CDR3 is 15 amino acids. This chain's CDR3 is CASRKTGTTTYEQYF. For the CDR3, the DNA is TGTGCCAGCAGGAAGACCGGGACTACAACCTACGAGCAGTACTTC.

The V call is TRBV11-2, the J call TRBJ2-3; possibly TRBD2 for D (6 bases). V was shortened by 5 bases and J by 4 bases, with 16 bases between the two germline ends. The CDR3 totals 15 residues. Germline loops: CDR1 SGHAT, CDR2 FQNNGV. The CDR3 sequence is CASSRIAASADTQYF. CDR3 coding DNA: TGTGCCAGCAGCCGAATAGCGGCGTCGGCAGATACGCAGTATTTT.

The table lists this clone with a few counts. The chain joins TRBV11-2 to TRBJ2-7; a possible D gene is TRBD1 (6 bases). Germline assignment: CDR1 SGHAT and CDR2 FQNNGV. Trimming cost V 0 bases and J 7 bases, with 10 bases left between them. This CDR3 region has 13 residues. CDR3 DNA sequence: TGTGCCAGCAGCTTAGATCAGGGGTGGGAGCAGTACTTC. This gives the protein CASSLDQGWEQYF.

The chain couples TRBV30 to TRBJ1-6, with D perhaps TRBD1 (5 bases). Per germline, CDR1 GTSNPN and CDR2 SVGIG (reference sequence). Trimming removed 5 bases from V and 8 bases from J, with 16 bases in between. The CDR3 is 14 amino acids. The CDR3 is CAWAQGRPDSPLHF. In DNA, the CDR3 is TGTGCCTGGGCTCAGGGACGGCCAGATTCACCCCTCCACTTT.

A single count supports this clone. The J gene is TRBJ2-1, the V gene TRBV4-3; D is unresolved. The CDR3 contains 12 residues. The germline CDR1 and CDR2 sequences are LGHNA and YSLEER. V dropped 0 bases and J dropped 10 bases, with 7 bases sitting between them. This CDR3 reads CASSQDGQEQFF. Here the CDR3 DNA reads TGCGCCAGCAGCCAAGATGGGCAGGAGCAGTTCTTC.

The chain joins TRBV6-6 to TRBJ2-5, with 12 bases fitting TRBD2. The CDR3 totals 14 residues. The germline gives CDR1 MNHNY, CDR2 SVGAGI (reference sequence). V shed 10 bases, J shed 2 bases, and the junction held 5 bases outside the gene matches. The CDR3 DNA is TGTGCCACAACTAGCGGGGGGCCTCAAGAGACCCAGTACTTC. It encodes CATTSGGPQETQYF.

This clone was observed a few times. V is TRBV18 and J is TRBJ2-2; 9 bases are shared with TRBD1. Germline V gives CDR1 KGHSH, CDR2 LQKENI. This CDR3 is 17 amino acids long. V shed 1 base and J 0 bases; nucleotides not matched to a gene: 3. The CDR3 DNA reads as TGTGCCAGCTCACCACGGACAGGGGACTCGAACACCGGGGAGCTGTTTTTT. This translates into CASSPRTGDSNTGELFF.

This clone has only a few counts. The rearrangement links TRBV7-3 to TRBJ1-6; D is perhaps TRBD1 (5 bases). Germline CDR1 is SGHTA and CDR2 is FQGTGA. CDR3 length: 13 amino acids. V was shortened by 4 bases and J by 6 bases, with 7 bases between the two germline ends. The CDR3, as DNA: TGTGCCAGCAGCTACGACAGTAATTCACCCCTCCACTTT. Its protein product is CASSYDSNSPLHF.